This T cell receptor beta chain derives from a study of cytomegalovirus exposure and HLA in healthy donors. Study findings and constraints: 150 or so TCR beta chains were listed as cytomegalovirus-associated.

Healthy bone marrow donors made up the cohort. PCR employed 60 Vbeta and 13 Jbeta primers. The repertoire was sequenced with immunoSEQ multiplex PCR; TCRdb's copy has only in-frame clones and lacks some. Of hundreds of thousands of clones in the sample, over 65% were seen once. As concerns this clone: Its specificity is not known.

The germline CDR1 and CDR2 sequences are SQVTM and ANQGSEA. With V trimmed by 3 bases and J by 5 bases, 2 bases remained unmatched. CDR3 size: 12 residues. Sample: PBMCs. This chain links TRBV29-1 with TRBJ2-5; TRBD1 matches 8 bases. This TCR was sampled from a man younger than 35 in good health and CMV-seronegative. The CDR3 here is CSVDNRGETQYF. The CDR3 DNA follows: TGCAGCGTTGATAACAGGGGGGAGACCCAGTACTTC.